This T cell receptor beta chain was obtained from a study of T cells in Graves' hyperthyroidism and ophthalmopathy. A word on this clonotype: Its antigen is not known.

Study-wide findings and caveats: Most clonotypes expanded in thyroid above 0.001 were likewise present in blood.

There were TCR beta CDR3 regions amplified from RNA transcripts. Researchers ran a first-round RT-PCR on the TCR CDR3 using the HTBI primer set. One entry per CDR3 protein, called by TCRdb with MiXCR from the multiplex PCR reads. Here the sample spans some 530,000 distinct CDR3 sequences, approximately 22% being singletons. Subjects with ophthalmopathy showed a Clinical Activity Score no lower than 3, a NOSPECS grade no lower than 4, and a duration shorter than 3 months. Germline V gene data show CDR1 as MGHRA and CDR2 as YSYEKL. This CDR3 has 13 amino acids. The V and J ends lost 2 bases and 5 bases respectively, with 9 bases between them.

Sequenced material: blood. The J gene is TRBJ2-5, the V gene TRBV4-1; no clear D gene. This sequence was found in a woman aged 70-85 years with Graves' ophthalmopathy. CDR3: CASSQFVVETQYF. DNA of the CDR3: TGCGCCAGCAGCCAATTCGTGGTGGAGACCCAGTACTTC.